This T cell receptor (beta chain) derives from a study of naive and memory T cell subsets. Two oligonucleotides, mixed equimolar, formed the beta constant-region primer covering TRBC1 and TRBC2. Nested alpha and beta constant-region primers with the SP2 primer drove four PCR rounds on ligated cDNA. An oligonucleotide with the SP2 primer and a 12-nucleotide UMI was ligated to the cDNA 3' end. TCRdb analysed the UMI-ligation and nested PCR reads with MiXCR anew, one entry per CDR3 protein. This sample has roughly 150,000 distinct CDR3 sequences, with more than 15% found just once. About this clonotype: Antigen unknown.

Study-wide points: Possibly reflecting memory cells re-expressing CD45RA, a few larger clonotypes occurred in naive repertoires, especially CD8.

CD8 T cells were positively selected from what remained after CD4 positive selection. Cells stained for CD3, CD4, CD8, CD45RA and CD27 were sorted into four subsets. The receptor comes from a human donor in good health. Material: naive CD8+ T cells from blood.

CDR3 in DNA: TGTGCCAGCAGCCAAACAAGCGCGGAAGGGAACTATGGCTACACCTTC. Its protein product is CASSQTSAEGNYGYTF. The rearrangement uses TRBV13 and TRBJ1-2, with D unclear. Germline lookup yields CDR1 PRHDT and CDR2 FYEKMQ (reference sequence). This CDR3 comprises 16 residues. The germline V and J ends were trimmed by 5 bases and 2 bases, with 18 bases remaining between them.